A single sample is the source of the 9 T cell receptor beta chains below, sequenced in a study of shared clonotypes between healthy human individuals. Measured with immunoSEQ multiplex PCR; TCRdb has only the in-frame clones, and not every one. The table lists some 2,500,000 clones, roughly 90% of them singletons, with 0.37% in the top ten. The sequenced material came from naive CD4+ T cells from PBMCs. The subset denotes: CD45RA+ positively selected. Receptors were obtained from a man younger than 30 in good health. Some clones in this sample may be carry-over from other donors' samples.

The J gene is TRBJ1-1, the V gene TRBV30, with no clear D. Trimming took off 5 bases at V and 2 bases at J, with 9 bases between the two ends. The CDR3 totals 12 residues. The germline V gene encodes CDR1 GTSNPN and CDR2 SVGIG (reference sequence). The chain's CDR3 is CAWGGHNTEAFF. The CDR3 DNA sequence: TGTGCCTGGGGAGGGCACAACACTGAAGCTTTCTTT.

The J gene is TRBJ1-1, the V gene TRBV30, with D unclear. Germline V lookup: CDR1 GTSNPN, CDR2 SVGIG (reference sequence). The CDR3 contains 13 residues. V lost 5 bases, J lost 3 bases, and 13 bases lay in between. CDR3 sequence: CAWPTLRDTEAFF. As DNA, the CDR3 is TGTGCCTGGCCTACCCTGAGGGACACTGAAGCTTTCTTT.

This clone was counted once. The rearrangement joins TRBV7-8 to TRBJ1-2; a possible D gene is TRBD1 (6 bases). CDR1 and CDR2 from the germline V gene are SGHVS and FQNEAQ. V was shortened by 1 base and J by 4 bases, with 16 bases between the two germline ends. The CDR3 is made up of 16 amino acids. This chain's CDR3 is CASSLGGGSVFYGYTF. DNA for the CDR3: TGTGCCAGCAGCTTAGGAGGGGGTTCCGTCTTCTATGGCTACACCTTC.

The chain is built from TRBV9 and TRBJ2-1, with no clear D. Deletions cut 0 bases from V and 8 bases from J, with 15 bases between. Germline CDR1 and CDR2: SGDLS and YYNGEE. The CDR3 is 15 residues long. The CDR3 DNA sequence: TGTGCCAGCAGCGTAGCTTCCCAGCCCCGATATGAGCAGTTCTTC. Its protein product is CASSVASQPRYEQFF.

V usage is TRBV28 and J usage is TRBJ1-2; D possibly corresponds to TRBD1 (6 bases). This CDR3 is 15 amino acids long. The V gene lost 2 bases and the J gene lost 8 bases, with 18 bases spanning the gap. From germline, CDR1 is MDHEN and CDR2 SYDVKM. The CDR3 spells CASSLSGGRLMGYTF. DNA for the CDR3: TGTGCCAGCAGTTTAAGTGGGGGCCGCCTTATGGGCTACACCTTC.

The chain combines TRBV19 with TRBJ2-1; 7 bases line up with TRBD2. J lost 2 bases, V lost 4 bases, and 5 bases had no gene match. This CDR3 is built from 15 residues. Germline CDR1 is LNHDA and CDR2 is SQIVND (reference sequence). The CDR3 region is CASSRAGATYNEQFF. The CDR3 region has the DNA TGTGCCAGTAGTAGGGCGGGAGCGACCTACAATGAGCAGTTCTTC.

This clone occurred once. This chain joins TRBV7-9 and TRBJ1-2; D is unclear. The CDR3 has 11 amino acids. Germline lookup yields CDR1 SEHNR and CDR2 FQNEAQ (reference sequence). Trimming cost V 3 bases and J 5 bases, with 4 bases left between them. The CDR3 reads CASSFGYGYTF. CDR3 in DNA: TGTGCCAGCAGCTTCGGATATGGCTACACCTTC.

V and J are TRBV21-1 and TRBJ1-1. TRBV21-1 is a pseudogene segment. The CDR3 runs to 15 residues. The CDR3 sequence: CASSNGIRADTEAFF. DNA for the CDR3: TGTGCCAGCAGCAATGGGATTAGGGCTGACACTGAAGCTTTCTTT.

CDR3 residues: CASSILAGATDTQYF. The CDR3 region has the DNA TGTGCCAGCAGCATCCTAGCGGGAGCCACAGATACGCAGTATTTT. This chain uses TRBV7-2 with TRBJ2-3, with 10 bases matching TRBD2. The CDR3 length is 15 residues. Trimming at V came to 5 bases and at J to 2 bases, leaving 4 bases not matched to a gene. Germline V gene sequence: CDR1 SGHTA, CDR2 FQGNSA.